This T cell receptor beta chain was sequenced in a study of human T cells and chemical hapten exposure. TCRdb re-derived calls from the RACE reads in MiXCR, one entry per CDR3 protein. Of about 200,000 distinct CDR3 sequences listed, around a quarter were seen once; the top ten hold over 2%. Time point denoted: patch test 3, about 24 weeks after DPC sensitization. Treatment defined: therapeutic diphenylcyclopropenone sensitization with weekly scalp DPC. Germline values: CDR1 MNHEY, CDR2 SMNVEV (reference sequence). The CDR3 contains 18 residues. V lost 7 bases and J lost 0; bases outside the gene matches: 11.

Here the sequenced sample was whole blood, taken in connection with sensitization to the hapten diphenylcyclopropenone (DPC). The rearrangement uses TRBV27 and TRBJ2-6; 8 bases align to TRBD1. This receptor was taken from a woman in her 40s with alopecia areata. Some clones in this sample may be carry-over from other donors' samples. For the CDR3, the DNA is TGTGCCAGCAAGGATGGACAGGGCGGCCTCTCTGGGGCCAACGTCCTGACTTTC. It yields the protein CASKDGQGGLSGANVLTF.